The T cell receptor beta chain described here comes from a study of T cells in Graves' hyperthyroidism and ophthalmopathy (dated by TCRdb to the late 2010s). Regarding the study in general: Peripheral blood was collected at initial diagnosis, before any treatment. To identify distinguishing TCR V-J signatures, a discovery cohort of 100 patients was used, comprising 40 to 45 with Graves' ophthalmopathy and around 57 with stable Graves' hyperthyroidism. Prospective prediction of ophthalmopathy was tested in an independent validation cohort consisting of 18 to 20 hyperthyroidism patients and some 17 patients who later progressed to ophthalmopathy. The 90 to 100 discovery patients were randomly split 7:3 into training and test sets. In several Graves' hyperthyroidism patients, the study also compared T-cell repertoires from thyroid tissue with T-cell repertoires from blood. After blood sampling, hyperthyroidism patients were treated with methimazole at a starting dose of 30 mg daily, and ophthalmopathy patients were treated with high-dose intravenous methylprednisolone. TCR Vbeta CDR3 sequencing of approximately 140 peripheral blood samples (more than 40 ophthalmopathy, 75 to 85 hyperthyroidism and roughly 17 progressor patients) is reported in the paper.

As encoded in the germline V gene, CDR1 is SQVTM while CDR2 is ANQGSEA. From the cysteine through the phenylalanine, the CDR3 covers 12 amino acids. Of the read, only the CDR3 DNA is kept; its 36 bases are in frame from base 1. Deletion took 4 bases off V and 2 bases off J, with a span of 8 bases between the germline ends. The TCR beta CDR3 regions were amplified from the RNA transcripts. The first round of RT-PCR for the TCR CDR3 was performed with the HTBI primer set and the Qiagen OneStep RT-PCR kit. The libraries were constructed in a second round of multiplex PCR and then size-selected and purified. The libraries were sequenced on an Illumina HiSeq2000 using paired-end 100 bp reads. In the paper's pipeline: Raw data were processed with SOAPnuke, discarding reads with adapters, uncalled bases, mean Phred below 15, or no exact constant-primer or identifier match. High-quality paired reads were merged with COPE v1.2.5, and unique nucleotide sequences were defined as clonotypes. MiTCR v1.1 was used to align the clonotypes against IMGT TRBV, TRBD and TRBJ reference segments. The analysis included only V-J combinations with a frequency above 0.0001, which together covered approximately 99% of the repertoires. The TCS score was defined as the ratio of F50 (clonal expansion) to E x V (chaos), calculated using BLOSUM62-based TCRdist between CDR3 peptides within each V-J. Welch's t-statistics and random forest reduced fewer than 600 V-J features to 13, which were used in a naive Bayes classifier (R e1071). The public sequencing data were trimmed at Q25 with fastp and processed into clonotypes with MiXCR by TCRdb, which kept only in-frame beta chains. CDR3 protein duplicates are merged, each entry listing the most common genes and DNA. The V and J calls shown here were made by TCRdb, not taken from the authors' results. The sample records 300,000 to 400,000 distinct CDR3 sequences, about 15% of which are singletons. Approximately 10% of the sample is held by the ten biggest clonotypes.

Concerning this clonotype itself: It has no known antigen specificity. There are no base qualities to consult, and no much larger clone falls within one base.

Stable Graves' hyperthyroidism was defined as the absence of progression to ophthalmopathy over 18 months of follow-up. Hyperthyroidism patients were newly diagnosed, had a disease duration of under 2 months, and were aged 18 to 65 years. The study excluded patients with uncontrolled infections, other autoimmune diseases, pregnancy or lactation. Diagnoses were based on clinical symptoms, serum thyroxine and TRAb, thyroid ultrasound and orbital computed tomography. PBMCs were isolated from about 9.2 ml of fresh peripheral blood by Ficoll-Paque density gradient centrifugation. Total RNA was extracted using Trizol reagent, and RNA quality was assessed on an Agilent 2100 Bioanalyzer. On the study overall, not on this receptor specifically: In cross-validation, a model built on a 13 V-J signature told ophthalmopathy apart from stable hyperthyroidism with approximately 90% sensitivity and roughly 82% specificity, and in testing the same model reached 80%/75%. Blood samples also contained most of the expanded thyroid clonotypes (frequency above 0.001), which suggests that blood repertoires may reflect thyroid immune responses. Sample size was not statistically predetermined, and investigators were not blinded to group allocation. During validation, the model predicted progression to ophthalmopathy a median of approximately 7 months ahead of onset, with around 71% sensitivity and almost 75% specificity.

The sequence came from a woman aged 55-69 years with Graves' hyperthyroidism. Here the chain combines TRBV29-1 and TRBJ1-1, with the identity of the D gene unclear. The sample was blood. The CDR3 region reads CSVGPINTEAFF. In nucleotides, the sequence is TGCAGCGTTGGACCTATAAACACTGAAGCTTTCTTT.